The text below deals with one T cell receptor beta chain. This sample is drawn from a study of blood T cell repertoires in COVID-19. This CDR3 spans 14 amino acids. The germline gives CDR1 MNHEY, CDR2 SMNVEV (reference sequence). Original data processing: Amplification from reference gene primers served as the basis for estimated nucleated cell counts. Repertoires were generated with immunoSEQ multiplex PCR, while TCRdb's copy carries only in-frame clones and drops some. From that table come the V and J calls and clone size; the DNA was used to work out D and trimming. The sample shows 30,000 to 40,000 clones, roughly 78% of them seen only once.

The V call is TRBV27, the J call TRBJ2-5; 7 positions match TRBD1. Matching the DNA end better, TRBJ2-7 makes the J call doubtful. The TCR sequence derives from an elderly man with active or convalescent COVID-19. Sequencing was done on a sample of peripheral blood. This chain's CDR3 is CASRPGTASYEQYF. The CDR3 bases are TGTGCCAGCAGACCCGGGACAGCCTCCTACGAGCAGTACTTC.